These T cell receptor beta chains were read from a single sample in a study of blood T cells in healthy people across ages. TCRdb called the 5' RACE reads again in MiXCR, with one record for every CDR3 protein. The sample holds 1.5 million to 2 million distinct CDR3 sequences, over 25% seen once. Specimen: blood. Every receptor here comes from a woman aged 25-40 years in good health. Each CDR3 is given with its conserved first and last residue. The order of the fields is V gene, clone size, J gene, D gene, CDR3 protein, CDR3 DNA. D genes are given only for firm matches. Rows give clone size only sometimes, using once, few, many, or a class for an expanded clone.

>TRBV18|few|TRBJ2-5|-
CASSPSLTAGETQYF
TGTGCCAGCTCACCAAGTTTAACAGCGGGAGAGACCCAGTACTTC
>TRBV18|many|TRBJ2-5|-
CASSPTEGETQYF
TGTGCCAGCTCACCAACGGAAGGGGAGACCCAGTACTTC
>TRBV5-1|-|TRBJ2-3|-
CASSWGSGRSDTQYF
TGCGCCAGCAGCTGGGGTAGCGGACGCTCAGATACGCAGTATTTT
>TRBV11-2|-|TRBJ2-3|-
CASSFEMADTQYF
TGTGCCAGCAGCTTCGAGATGGCAGATACGCAGTATTTT
>TRBV18|-|TRBJ2-1|TRBD1
CASSPRKGAYNEQFF
TGTGCTAGCTCACCACGAAAGGGGGCTTACAATGAGCAGTTCTTC
>TRBV5-1|many|TRBJ2-5|TRBD2
CASSPGRLQQETQYF
TGCGCCAGCAGCCCCGGGAGGCTCCAACAAGAGACCCAGTACTTC
>TRBV6-1|-|TRBJ2-5|TRBD1
CASSEDMGTEPLWEQYF
TGTGCCAGCAGTGAAGATATGGGGACAGAACCGCTCTGGGAGCAGTACTTC
>TRBV9|-|TRBJ2-3|TRBD1
CASSFTYRGPRDTQYF
TGTGCCAGCAGTTTTACTTACAGGGGGCCCAGGGATACGCAGTATTTT
>TRBV10-2|-|TRBJ2-3|-
CASSESKRWKGRADTQYF
TGCGCCAGCAGTGAGTCGAAACGCTGGAAGGGGCGGGCAGATACGCAGTATTTT
>TRBV7-2|-|TRBJ2-5|-
CASSWGDILYF
TGTGCCAGCAGCTGGGGGGACATCTTGTACTTC
>TRBV7-8|-|TRBJ2-1|TRBD2
CASSLALTPGLAGWNEQFF
TGTGCCAGCAGCTTAGCCCTTACGCCGGGACTAGCGGGATGGAATGAGCAGTTCTTC
>TRBV24-1|-|TRBJ2-1|TRBD2
CATSDNVGLAGAFYNEQFF
TGTGCCACCAGTGATAACGTGGGACTAGCGGGGGCCTTCTACAATGAGCAGTTCTTC
>TRBV4-3|-|TRBJ2-7|-
CASSQDYEGGPYEQYF
TGCGCCAGCAGCCAAGATTATGAGGGAGGCCCCTACGAGCAGTACTTC
>TRBV20-1|-|TRBJ2-7|-
CSATTDSVWEQYF
TGCAGTGCTACCACGGACAGCGTTTGGGAGCAGTACTTC
>TRBV2|few|TRBJ2-1|-
CASAWRGAYNEQFF
TGTGCCAGCGCCTGGCGGGGAGCTTACAATGAGCAGTTCTTC
>TRBV12-3/TRBV12-4|-|TRBJ2-7|TRBD2
CASRAGNSYNEQYF
TGTGCCAGCAGAGCGGGGAACTCCTACAATGAGCAGTACTTC
>TRBV5-1|few|TRBJ2-2|-
CASSQDGVPGELFF
TGCGCCAGCAGCCAGGACGGGGTCCCCGGGGAGCTGTTTTTT
>TRBV6-1|few|TRBJ2-1|TRBD2
CASSVAGRPFDNEQFF
TGTGCCAGCAGTGTAGCCGGGAGGCCCTTTGACAATGAGCAGTTCTTC
>TRBV27|-|TRBJ2-6|TRBD2
CASSPPGRRPLWAGNVLTF
TGTGCCAGCAGTCCTCCCGGGAGGCGGCCGCTCTGGGCAGGCAACGTCCTGACTTTC
>TRBV20-1|many|TRBJ2-3|-
CSAPLAGDTQYF
TGCAGTGCCCCGTTAGCCGGGGATACGCAGTATTTT
>TRBV20-1|many|TRBJ2-1|-
CSARDSREKVNNEQFF
TGCAGTGCTAGGGACTCCAGGGAAAAAGTGAACAATGAGCAGTTCTTC
>TRBV5-1|few|TRBJ1-1|-
CASSPGHFIANTEAFF
TGCGCCAGCAGCCCGGGACATTTTATTGCGAACACTGAAGCTTTCTTT
>TRBV7-9|-|TRBJ2-7|-
CASSLDRRSYGQYF
TGTGCCAGCAGCCTCGACAGGCGTTCCTACGGGCAGTACTTC
>TRBV20-1|-|TRBJ2-7|TRBD2
CSAQRDLYEQYF
TGCAGTGCACAGCGGGACCTCTACGAGCAGTACTTC
>TRBV9|-|TRBJ2-5|TRBD2
CASSVGSIAGGQETQYF
TGTGCCAGCAGCGTAGGGAGTATAGCGGGGGGCCAAGAGACCCAGTACTTC
>TRBV6-2/TRBV6-3|-|TRBJ1-1|TRBD1
CASSYSPFGTSTGTEAFF
TGTGCCAGCAGTTATTCTCCCTTCGGGACTTCGACAGGGACTGAAGCTTTCTTT
>TRBV9|few|TRBJ2-6|TRBD1
CASSVTGGLSGANVLTF
TGTGCCAGCAGCGTGACAGGGGGCCTCTCTGGGGCCAACGTCCTGACTTTC
>TRBV5-1|-|TRBJ2-7|-
CASSSAGAGEQYF
TGCGCCAGCAGCTCCGCAGGGGCCGGCGAGCAGTACTTC
>TRBV29-1|-|TRBJ2-3|-
CSVVLPYADTQYF
TGCAGCGTTGTGCTGCCTTATGCAGATACGCAGTATTTT
>TRBV3-1|few|TRBJ2-3|TRBD2
CASSQDSVGGTDTQYF
TGTGCCAGCAGCCAAGATTCCGTCGGGGGGACAGATACGCAGTATTTT
>TRBV12-3/TRBV12-4|few|TRBJ1-5|TRBD1
CASNSGGGGQPQHF
TGTGCCAGCAACTCAGGGGGAGGGGGTCAGCCCCAGCATTTT
>TRBV12-3/TRBV12-4|many|TRBJ2-7|TRBD1
CASRSTGVYEQYF
TGTGCCAGCAGATCAACAGGGGTGTACGAGCAGTACTTC
>TRBV7-9|-|TRBJ1-3|-
CASSLDGTPSGNTIYF
TGTGCCAGCAGCTTAGACGGCACTCCCTCTGGAAACACCATATATTTT
>TRBV12-5|few|TRBJ2-1|-
CASGSTSREQTQFF
TGTGCTAGTGGTTCCACCTCTAGGGAACAGACCCAGTTCTTC
>TRBV28|few|TRBJ2-3|-
CASTPIVGDTDTQYF
TGTGCCAGCACGCCCATAGTGGGGGACACAGATACGCAGTATTTT
>TRBV5-1|few|TRBJ1-4|-
CASSLEGRRNEKLFF
TGCGCCAGCAGCTTGGAGGGCAGGCGGAATGAAAAACTGTTTTTT
>TRBV24-1|-|TRBJ2-7|TRBD1
CATSDPDRAHEQYF
TGTGCCACCAGTGACCCGGACAGGGCCCACGAGCAGTACTTC
>TRBV18|few|TRBJ2-1|TRBD2
CASSPLTSGHNEQFF
TGTGCCAGCTCACCACTGACTAGCGGTCACAATGAGCAGTTCTTC
>TRBV20-1|-|TRBJ1-1|-
CSATRVGSEAFF
TGCAGTGCTACCCGAGTTGGATCTGAAGCTTTCTTT
>TRBV2|-|TRBJ2-7|-
CASGRDGSSYEQYF
TGTGCCAGCGGCCGGGACGGGAGCTCCTACGAGCAGTACTTC
>TRBV14|few|TRBJ2-5|-
CASSQDLLDSSSGVETQYF
TGTGCCAGCAGCCAAGATCTCCTCGACAGCTCCTCTGGGGTGGAGACCCAGTACTTC
>TRBV19|many|TRBJ2-7|-
CASSWERVASHEQYF
TGTGCCAGTAGTTGGGAGAGGGTTGCTTCCCACGAGCAGTACTTC
>TRBV29-1|few|TRBJ1-2|-
CSGIIGYGYTF
TGCAGCGGAATAATTGGGTATGGCTACACCTTC
>TRBV2|few|TRBJ2-1|-
CASSERGGRGEQFF
TGTGCCAGCAGTGAAAGGGGCGGGCGTGGCGAGCAGTTCTTC